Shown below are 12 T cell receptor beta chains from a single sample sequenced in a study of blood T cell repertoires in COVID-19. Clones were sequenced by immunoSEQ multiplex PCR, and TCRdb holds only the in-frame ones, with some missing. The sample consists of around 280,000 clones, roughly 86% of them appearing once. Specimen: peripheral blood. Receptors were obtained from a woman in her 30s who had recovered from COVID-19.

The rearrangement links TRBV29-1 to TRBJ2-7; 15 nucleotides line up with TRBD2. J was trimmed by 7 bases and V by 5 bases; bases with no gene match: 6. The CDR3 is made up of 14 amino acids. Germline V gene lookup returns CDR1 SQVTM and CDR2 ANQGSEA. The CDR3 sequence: CSVWTSGRAGEQYF. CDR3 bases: TGCAGCGTTTGGACTAGCGGGAGGGCCGGTGAGCAGTACTTC.

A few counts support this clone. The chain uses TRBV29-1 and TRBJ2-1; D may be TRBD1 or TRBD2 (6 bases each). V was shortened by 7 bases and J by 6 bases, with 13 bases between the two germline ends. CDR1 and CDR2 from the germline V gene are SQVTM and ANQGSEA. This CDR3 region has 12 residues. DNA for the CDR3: TGCAGCGCGGGGAGGACAGTCAATGAGCAGTTCTTC. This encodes CSAGRTVNEQFF.

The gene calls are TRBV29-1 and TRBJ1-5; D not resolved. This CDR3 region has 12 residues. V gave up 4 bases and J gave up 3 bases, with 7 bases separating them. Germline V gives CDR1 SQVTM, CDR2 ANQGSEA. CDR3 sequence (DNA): TGCAGCGTTGGAGGTTTCAATCAGCCCCAGCATTTT. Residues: CSVGGFNQPQHF.

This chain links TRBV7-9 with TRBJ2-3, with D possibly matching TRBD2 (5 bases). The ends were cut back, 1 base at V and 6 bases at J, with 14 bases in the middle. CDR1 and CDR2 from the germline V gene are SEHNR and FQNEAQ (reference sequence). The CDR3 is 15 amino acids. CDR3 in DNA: TGTGCCAGCAGCTTAGGTAGAACAGCGGCTGATACGCAGTATTTT. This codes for CASSLGRTAADTQYF.

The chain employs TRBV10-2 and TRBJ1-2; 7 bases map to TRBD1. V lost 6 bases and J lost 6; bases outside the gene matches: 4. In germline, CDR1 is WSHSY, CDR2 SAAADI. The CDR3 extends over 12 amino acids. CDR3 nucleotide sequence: TGCGCCAGCAGGGGGGACAGCGATGGCTACACCTTC. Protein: CASRGDSDGYTF.

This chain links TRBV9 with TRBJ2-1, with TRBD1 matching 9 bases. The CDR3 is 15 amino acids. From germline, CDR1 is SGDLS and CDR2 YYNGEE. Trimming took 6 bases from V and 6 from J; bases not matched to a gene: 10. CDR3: CASTPLGTGLNEQFF. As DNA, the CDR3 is TGTGCCAGCACACCCCTCGGGACAGGGCTCAATGAGCAGTTCTTC.

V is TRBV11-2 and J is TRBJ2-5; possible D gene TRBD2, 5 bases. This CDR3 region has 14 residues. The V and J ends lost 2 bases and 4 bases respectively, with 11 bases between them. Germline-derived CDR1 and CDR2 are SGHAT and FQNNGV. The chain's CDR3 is CASSLSGRGETQYF. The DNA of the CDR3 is TGTGCCAGCAGCTTATCTGGGAGAGGAGAGACCCAGTACTTC.

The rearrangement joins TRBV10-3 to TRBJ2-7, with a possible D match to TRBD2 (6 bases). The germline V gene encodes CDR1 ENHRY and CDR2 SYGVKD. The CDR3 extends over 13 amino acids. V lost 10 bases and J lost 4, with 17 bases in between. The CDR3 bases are TGTGCCACCTCATTTCCCAGCGGGTACGAGCAGTACTTC. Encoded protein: CATSFPSGYEQYF.

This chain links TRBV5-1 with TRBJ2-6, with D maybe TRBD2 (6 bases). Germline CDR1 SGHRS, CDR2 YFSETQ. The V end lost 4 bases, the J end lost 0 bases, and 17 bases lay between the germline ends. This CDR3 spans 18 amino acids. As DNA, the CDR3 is TGCGCCAGCAGCAAGTCGACCGGGGGAAGCTCTGGGGCCAACGTCCTGACTTTC. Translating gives CASSKSTGGSSGANVLTF.

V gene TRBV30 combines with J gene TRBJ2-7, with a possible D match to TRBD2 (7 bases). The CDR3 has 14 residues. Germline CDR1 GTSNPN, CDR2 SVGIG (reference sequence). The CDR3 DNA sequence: TGTTCTGGAGCTCGGGGGGCAGGGGACCACGAGCAGTACTTC. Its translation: CSGARGAGDHEQYF.

The CDR3 reads CASSERQGGETQYF. CDR3 nucleotide sequence: TGTGCCAGCAGTGAACGTCAGGGAGGGGAGACCCAGTACTTC. J is TRBJ2-5 and V is TRBV2; TRBD2 matches at 7 bases. Germline trimming cut 2 bases from V and 5 bases from J; bases unmatched to any gene: 5. CDR1 and CDR2 (germline): SNHLY, FYNNEI. This CDR3 has 14 residues.

The CDR3 DNA reads TGTGCCTGGAGTGTACTCGGGAACATAAATGAAAAACTGTTTTTT. It codes for CAWSVLGNINEKLFF. The V call is TRBV30, the J call TRBJ1-4; D not resolved. V was shortened by 0 bases and J by 5 bases, with 13 bases between the two germline ends. CDR1 is GTSNPN and CDR2 is SVGIG in the germline V gene (reference sequence). The CDR3 is 15 residues long.